The 2 T cell receptor beta chains reported below all come from one sample, sequenced in a study of T cell repertoires in cytomegalovirus infection. TCRdb re-called the reads with MiXCR, one entry per CDR3 protein. This sample has around 230,000 distinct CDR3 sequences, with less than 50% found just once. These receptors lack a known antigen. This specimen was CD8+ T cells from cultured PBMCs, taken from culture after CMV antigen stimulation. These receptors originate from a human donor in good health (CMV status not recorded). Some clones in this sample may be carry-over from other donors' samples.

This chain links TRBV6-6 with TRBJ1-2, with 9 bases fitting TRBD1. V shed 7 bases, J shed 2 bases, and the junction held 2 bases outside the gene matches. This CDR3 region has 13 residues. CDR1 is MNHNY and CDR2 is SVGAGI in the germline V gene (reference sequence). The CDR3 loop reads CASNDRGNYGYTF. CDR3 coding DNA: TGTGCCAGCAATGACAGGGGGAACTATGGCTACACCTTC.

This clonotype was seen a few times. The V gene is TRBV11-2, the J gene TRBJ2-1; D is unresolved. CDR1 and CDR2 (germline): SGHAT, FQNNGV. There are 14 residues in the CDR3. The germline V and J ends were trimmed by 5 bases and 4 bases, with 12 bases remaining between them. This CDR3 is CASSPRTDYNEQFF. The CDR3 coding sequence is TGTGCCAGCAGCCCCCGGACGGATTACAATGAGCAGTTCTTC.